A single sample is the source of the 4 T cell receptor beta chains below, sequenced in a study of T cells in Graves' hyperthyroidism and ophthalmopathy. There were TCR beta CDR3 regions amplified from RNA transcripts. The primer set for the first-round RT-PCR of the TCR CDR3 was HTBI. TCRdb recomputed calls from the multiplex PCR reads with MiXCR, one row per CDR3 protein. The table shows 750,000 to 900,000 distinct CDR3 sequences, with 38% occurring only once. Sequences were obtained from blood. Receptors originate from a man aged 18 to 30 with Graves' hyperthyroidism.

This clonotype occurred a few times. V usage is TRBV12-3 or TRBV12-4 and J usage is TRBJ2-6, with D uncertain. The CDR3 has 15 amino acids. V dropped 3 bases and J dropped 2 bases, with 8 bases sitting between them. CDR3 protein: CASSFYPPGANVLTF. The CDR3 region has the DNA TGTGCCAGCAGTTTTTATCCACCTGGGGCCAACGTCCTGACTTTC.

This sequence joins TRBV12-3 or TRBV12-4 and TRBJ2-6; tentative D call: TRBD2 (7 bases). There are 14 residues in the CDR3. Between the trimmed V and J ends, which lost 8 bases and 2 bases, there was a span of 10 bases. The CDR3 loop is CASGGAAGANVLTF. Written as DNA, the CDR3 is TGTGCCAGCGGGGGGGCCGCTGGGGCCAACGTCCTGACTTTC.

The chain joins TRBV3-1 to TRBJ1-1; D is perhaps TRBD1 (5 bases). The V end lost 6 bases, the J end lost 1 base, and 12 bases lay between the germline ends. The germline CDR1 and CDR2 sequences are LGHDT and YNNKEL (reference sequence). The CDR3 loop spans 14 amino acids. The CDR3 is CASRGGTANTEAFF. The CDR3 DNA reads TGTGCCAGCAGGGGAGGGACGGCGAACACTGAAGCTTTCTTT.

The chain links TRBV19 to TRBJ1-5; D is uncertain. Germline values: CDR1 LNHDA, CDR2 SQIVND (reference sequence). The V and J ends lost 3 bases and 7 bases respectively, with 10 bases between them. The CDR3 totals 13 residues. CDR3 sequence: CASSMEGRQPQHF. CDR3 nucleotides: TGTGCCAGTAGTATGGAGGGAAGGCAGCCCCAGCATTTT.